The 2 T cell receptor beta chains reported below all come from one sample, sequenced in a study of T-cell reconstitution after alpha-beta-depleted transplantation in children. It was with unique molecular identifiers that the TCRbeta library was prepared. A single record per CDR3 protein comes from TCRdb applying MiXCR to the PCR reads. The profile shows roughly 340,000 distinct CDR3 sequences, roughly 16% of them singletons. The sequences come from PBMCs, mostly from graft donor cells, collected 360 days after TCRalphabeta/CD19-depleted stem cell transplant. The source of these receptors is a male patient aged 2 to 10 who had a stem cell transplant for acute lymphoblastic leukemia, so the T cells may come from the graft donor.

V is TRBV6-5 and J is TRBJ1-1, with D maybe TRBD1 (5 bases). V was trimmed by 2 bases and J by 0 bases, leaving 16 bases between them. The germline gives CDR1 MNHEY, CDR2 SVGAGI. The CDR3 spans 17 residues. For the CDR3, the DNA is TGTGCCAGCAGTTACGACCTCAGGCAGGGTATGAACACTGAAGCTTTCTTT. Protein sequence: CASSYDLRQGMNTEAFF.

This clonotype has ten or more counts. The chain employs TRBV12-3 or TRBV12-4 and TRBJ1-1, with no clear D. The CDR3 spans 12 residues. V was clipped by 6 bases and J by 3 bases, with 8 bases between them. This CDR3 reads CASSFGDTEAFF. As DNA, the CDR3 is TGTGCCAGCAGCTTCGGGGACACTGAAGCTTTCTTT.